This TCR beta chain was obtained from a study of blood T cell repertoires in COVID-19. On the study more broadly: Nucleic acid was either cDNA or gDNA, and it came from T cells, B-cell-depleted T cells, or PBMCs.

Authors' processing steps: Nucleated cell counts were estimated from reference gene primer amplification. Profiled with immunoSEQ multiplex PCR; TCRdb holds only in-frame clones, not every one. V and J calls and clone size are as listed in that table; D and trimming were resolved from the DNA. The data show 200,000 to 300,000 clones, more than 80% seen once. V lost 5 bases and J lost 17, with 18 bases in between. Germline CDR1 SEHNR, CDR2 FQNEAQ (reference sequence). The CDR3 runs to 12 residues. This receptor was obtained from a human donor in a cohort sampled during active COVID-19. The sample comprised peripheral blood. The chain has TRBV7-9 and TRBJ1-4; no firm D call. CDR3 sequence reads: CASSAGETRVFF. Here the CDR3 DNA reads TGTGCCAGCAGCGCCGGGGAAACAAGGGTTTTTTTT.